Below are 30 T cell receptor beta chains sequenced from a single sample in a study of blood T cells in healthy people across ages. The use of a sample-barcoded 5' primer and a J-beta primer mix characterized a second PCR of roughly 6 to 11 cycles. Via MiXCR, TCRdb re-called the 5' RACE reads, giving one row per CDR3 protein. The sample holds about 780,000 distinct CDR3 sequences, 46% seen once. The source material was blood. Every receptor here comes from a man aged 80 or over in good health.

This clonotype was detected a few times. The chain couples TRBV4-2 to TRBJ1-6; D is perhaps TRBD1 (6 bases). Trimming left V 0 bases short and J 8 bases short, with 26 bases between. The CDR3 has 20 amino acids. CDR1 is LGHNA, CDR2 YNFKEQ, per germline. CDR3 in amino acids: CASSQDRMGADTILYSPLHF. The CDR3 nucleotides read TGTGCCAGCAGCCAAGATAGAATGGGGGCTGATACTATCTTATATTCACCCCTCCACTTT.

Notes on this clonotype: A much larger clone sits a single nucleotide away, making a read error possible. The chain uses TRBV9 and TRBJ2-3, with 11 positions matching TRBD2. Per the germline V gene, CDR1 is SGDLS and CDR2 is YYNGEE. This CDR3 region has 16 residues. This chain's CDR3 is CANSVGTSGVTDTQYF. The DNA for the CDR3 is TGTGCCAACAGCGTAGGGACTAGCGGTGTCACAGATACGCAGTATTTT.

The V gene is TRBV29-1, the J gene TRBJ1-4; D not certain. Germline V gene lookup returns CDR1 SQVTM and CDR2 ANQGSEA. V lost 6 bases, J lost 5 bases, and 13 bases lay in between. The CDR3 runs 13 residues. The CDR3 region is CSVTSMGNEKLFF. Written as DNA, the CDR3 is TGCAGCGTAACCTCGATGGGGAATGAAAAACTGTTTTTT.

The DNA of the CDR3 is TGTGCCAGCAGCCCCGACCGCCGTGACAATGAGCAGTTCTTC. It is translated as CASSPDRRDNEQFF. This chain uses TRBV11-2 with TRBJ2-1; D gene uncertain. V was clipped by 5 bases and J by 5 bases, with 13 bases between them. CDR3 size: 14 residues. Germline lookup yields CDR1 SGHAT and CDR2 FQNNGV.

The V and J genes are TRBV20-1 and TRBJ2-1; D is possibly TRBD2 (6 bases). The V and J ends lost 8 bases and 0 bases respectively, with 20 bases between them. From germline, CDR1 is DFQATT and CDR2 SNEGSKA (reference sequence). The CDR3 length is 16 residues. The CDR3 DNA is TGCAGTACGAAAGGTAGCGGCGGAAGCTCCTACAATGAGCAGTTCTTC. Its protein is CSTKGSGGSSYNEQFF.

The chain has TRBV6-2 or TRBV6-3 and TRBJ2-1, with D possibly TRBD2 on 6 matching bases. V was clipped by 3 bases and J by 12 bases, with 12 bases between them. Germline V gene lookup returns CDR1 MNHEY and CDR2 SVGEGT. The CDR3 is 12 amino acids. CDR3: CASSYGTLMQFF. For the CDR3, the DNA is TGTGCCAGCAGTTATGGGACTTTAATGCAGTTCTTC.

This clonotype was observed a few times. V gene TRBV21-1 combines with J gene TRBJ2-6; the D segment call TRBD1 is taken from the table without a DNA check. TRBV21-1 corresponds to a pseudogene. The CDR3 covers 19 residues. CDR3 sequence: CASSKGFKQGATGANVLTF. As DNA, the CDR3 is TGTGCCAGTAGCAAAGGGTTTAAACAGGGGGCGACTGGGGCCAACGTCCTGACTTTC.

This chain uses TRBV7-6 with TRBJ2-5; 10 nucleotides line up with TRBD2. The J call may not be correct, given that the DNA end is closer to TRBJ2-7. Germline V CDR1 and CDR2: SGHVS, FNYEAQ. The length of the CDR3 is 16 residues. In nucleotides, the CDR3 is TGTGCCAGCAGCTTAAATGTAGCGGGAGGCCAATACGAGCAGTACTTC. Encoded protein: CASSLNVAGGQYEQYF.

In the case of this clonotype: The junction departs from germline at one end; a sequencing error may be responsible. This chain connects TRBV11-2 to TRBJ2-6, with 8 bases matching TRBD1. CDR1 is SGHAT, CDR2 FQNNGV, per germline. CDR3 length equals 17 residues. CDR3 region: CASSSRQGSSGANVLTF. CDR3 DNA: TGCGCCAGCAGCTCTAGACAGGGGAGCTCTGGGGCCAACGTCCTGACTTTC.

The V and J genes are TRBV10-3 and TRBJ2-2, with TRBD2 matching over 9 bases. V lost 3 bases to trimming and J lost 6 bases; unmatched junction nucleotides: 5. Germline V gives CDR1 ENHRY, CDR2 SYGVKD. This CDR3 contains 15 residues. This CDR3 is CAISEAGTSPGELFF. CDR3 in DNA: TGTGCCATCAGTGAAGCCGGGACTAGCCCCGGGGAGCTGTTTTTT.

This clonotype was picked up a small number of times. The CDR3 nucleotides are TGCAGCGTTGAACCGCAGGGCCCAGATACGCAGTATTTT. Translating gives CSVEPQGPDTQYF. The chain recombines TRBV29-1 with TRBJ2-3, with D maybe TRBD1 (5 bases). The V and J ends lost 2 bases and 4 bases respectively, with 10 bases between them. CDR3 length: 13 residues. CDR1 is SQVTM and CDR2 is ANQGSEA in the germline V gene.

This clonotype was seen a handful of times. The chain uses TRBV28 and TRBJ2-1; 7 bases agree with TRBD1. V shed 2 bases, J shed 4 bases, and the junction held 5 bases outside the gene matches. The CDR3 length is 15 residues. Germline values: CDR1 MDHEN, CDR2 SYDVKM. The CDR3 nucleotides are TGTGCCAGCAGTTTACCAGGGGGACCGTACAATGAGCAGTTCTTC. Protein sequence: CASSLPGGPYNEQFF. The full variable domain, completed using reference TRBV28 and TRBJ2-1, is DVKVTQSSRYLVKRTGEKVFLECVQDMDHENMFWYRQDPGLGLRLIYFSYDVKMKEKGDIPEGYSVSREKKERFSLILESASTNQTSMYLCASSLPGGPYNEQFFGPGTRLTVL.

The table lists this clonotype with a few counts. The chain couples TRBV14 to TRBJ2-2; no firm D call. This CDR3 region has 16 residues. Trimming removed 0 bases from V and 0 bases from J, with 8 bases in between. Per the germline V gene, CDR1 is SGHDN and CDR2 is FVKESK. The CDR3 DNA is TGTGCCAGCAGCCAAGATCCCGTTACGAACACCGGGGAGCTGTTTTTT. Translated: CASSQDPVTNTGELFF.

J is TRBJ2-4 and V is TRBV29-1; D is unresolved. TRBJ2-7 matches the DNA end more closely, so the J call is doubtful. Germline-derived CDR1 and CDR2 are SQVTM and ANQGSEA. This CDR3 contains 11 residues. DNA of the CDR3: TGCAGCGTTGGGTGGGGTAACGAGCAGTACTTC. Protein sequence: CSVGWGNEQYF.

The J gene is TRBJ2-1, the V gene TRBV5-1, with 9 bases aligning to TRBD2. There are 18 residues in the CDR3. Germline CDR1 reads SGHRS; CDR2 reads YFSETQ. V trimming: 0 bases; J trimming: 2 bases; junction bases outside the gene matches: 9. This CDR3 is CASSLAPGGGETYNEQFF. Written as DNA, the CDR3 is TGCGCCAGCAGCTTGGCTCCGGGCGGGGGGGAAACCTACAATGAGCAGTTCTTC. The whole variable domain, remainder taken from reference TRBV5-1 and TRBJ2-1, is KAGVTQTPRYLIKTRGQQVTLSCSPISGHRSVSWYQQTPGQGLQFLFEYFSETQRNKGNFPGRFSGRQFSNSRSEMNVSTLELGDSALYLCASSLAPGGGETYNEQFFGPGTRLTVL.

This sequence joins TRBV3-1 and TRBJ2-7, with D possibly being TRBD1 (6 bases). The V and J ends lost 4 bases and 0 bases respectively, with 13 bases between them. This CDR3 has 15 residues. Germline values: CDR1 LGHDT, CDR2 YNNKEL (reference sequence). The chain's CDR3 is CASSPHTGLSYEQYF. The CDR3, as DNA: TGTGCCAGCAGCCCGCACACAGGGCTCTCCTACGAGCAGTACTTC.

This chain links TRBV7-2 with TRBJ1-2; the D is unclear. This CDR3 comprises 14 residues. Germline values: CDR1 SGHTA, CDR2 FQGNSA. V was trimmed by 6 bases and J by 2 bases, leaving 13 bases between them. The CDR3 region has the DNA TGTGCCAGCAGAGGTCCCGGACTAAACTATGGCTACACCTTC. Its translation: CASRGPGLNYGYTF.

This clonotype was seen a few times. The chain uses TRBV7-3 and TRBJ2-2, with TRBD2 matching 7 bases. The CDR3 extends over 17 amino acids. The J segment lost 0 bases and the V segment lost 1 base, leaving 5 bases of the junction unmatched. The germline gives CDR1 SGHTA, CDR2 FQGTGA. In DNA, the CDR3 is TGTGCCAGCAGCTTAATGGCTAGCGGCTCGAACACCGGGGAGCTGTTTTTT. Amino acid sequence: CASSLMASGSNTGELFF.

The table lists this clonotype with many counts. CDR3 coding DNA: TGTGCCAGCATTGATTTGACCAGGTCCGAAGCTTTCTTT. Protein sequence: CASIDLTRSEAFF. The gene calls are TRBV28 and TRBJ1-1; D gene unclear. Looked up from germline, CDR1 is MDHEN and CDR2 is SYDVKM. V lost 7 bases and J lost 8, with 17 bases in between. CDR3 length: 13 amino acids.

The V and J genes are TRBV29-1 and TRBJ2-1; 7 nucleotides align to TRBD2. The DNA end is a closer match to TRBJ2-7, so the J assignment may be wrong. This CDR3 region has 17 residues. The V gene's germline CDR1 is SQVTM and CDR2 ANQGSEA. In DNA form, the CDR3 reads TGCAGCGTTGACCTGCTAGGGACTAACGCTAACTACAATGAGCAGTACTTC. This codes for CSVDLLGTNANYNEQYF.

Remarks on this clonotype: Being one base from a much bigger clone, this may be a read error. The chain combines TRBV20-1 with TRBJ2-1, with 14 bases identical to TRBD2. The CDR3 is 13 amino acids. The V gene end was trimmed by 2 bases and the J gene end by 15 bases; junction bases not matched to a gene: 6. Germline lookup yields CDR1 DFQATT and CDR2 SNEGSKA (reference sequence). CDR3 amino acids: CSARRGLAGELFF. CDR3 coding DNA: TGCAGTGCTAGAAGGGGACTAGCGGGAGAATTGTTCTTC.

The chain is built from TRBV11-3 and TRBJ2-5; D might be TRBD1 (5 bases). CDR3 length: 15 amino acids. Trimming removed 2 bases from V and 2 bases from J, with 12 bases in between. Germline values: CDR1 SGHNT, CDR2 YENEEA. CDR3 in DNA: TGTGCCAGCAGCTTACCCCAGGGTTGGCAAGAGACCCAGTACTTC. Translating gives CASSLPQGWQETQYF.

V gene TRBV30 combines with J gene TRBJ2-7; D unresolved. CDR3 size: 11 residues. CDR1 and CDR2 (germline): GTSNPN, SVGIG (reference sequence). V dropped 2 bases and J dropped 3 bases, with 5 bases sitting between them. CDR3 protein: CAWSRGYEQYF. In DNA, the CDR3 is TGTGCCTGGAGTCGAGGCTACGAGCAGTACTTC.

The chain links TRBV5-1 to TRBJ2-4; D may be TRBD2 (6 bases). The last part of the DNA fits TRBJ2-7 better; the J call may be wrong. The length of the CDR3 is 15 residues. CDR1 and CDR2 from the germline V gene are SGHRS and YFSETQ. The CDR3 DNA reads as TGCGCCAGCGGCTACTCGGAGGGCAGGTTCTACGAGCAGTACTTC. Protein: CASGYSEGRFYEQYF.

A single count supports this clonotype. A much larger clone is a single base away; this may be a read error. The J gene is TRBJ2-5, the V gene TRBV29-1; a weak D match, TRBD2 (6 bases). V lost 1 base, J lost 0 bases, and 15 bases lay in between. Germline V gene sequence: CDR1 SQVTM, CDR2 ANQGSEA. The CDR3 runs 16 residues. The CDR3 loop reads CSVEGDLASDQETQYF. CDR3 DNA sequence: TGCAGCGTTGAAGGGGATCTAGCGTCAGACCAAGAGACCCAGTACTTC.

The chain joins TRBV7-3 to TRBJ2-3; D remains ambiguous. The germline gives CDR1 SGHTA, CDR2 FQGTGA. V was shortened by 2 bases and J by 0 bases, with 9 bases between the two germline ends. The CDR3 loop spans 15 amino acids. As DNA, the CDR3 is TGTGCCAGCAGCTTAGGAGTTCTCAGCACAGATACGCAGTATTTT. Residues: CASSLGVLSTDTQYF.

This clonotype showed up many times. An end of the junction differs from the germline gene, which may be a read error. The rearrangement links TRBV20-1 to TRBJ2-3, with D possibly being TRBD2 (6 bases). This CDR3 is built from 14 residues. Germline V gene sequence: CDR1 DFQATT, CDR2 SNEGSKA (reference sequence). CDR3 amino acids: CSARERGSIDTQYF. CDR3 sequence (DNA): TGCAGTGCTAGAGAACGGGGGAGCATAGATACGCAGTATTTT.

The V and J genes are TRBV24-1 and TRBJ1-5, with 8 bases aligning to TRBD1. The trim removed 3 bases at V and 3 bases at J, leaving 3 bases unmatched. The CDR3 loop spans 15 amino acids. The germline CDR1 and CDR2 sequences are KGHDR and SFDVKD. The CDR3 spells CATSDTQGANQPQHF. The CDR3 nucleotides read TGTGCCACCAGTGATACGCAGGGGGCCAATCAGCCCCAGCATTTT.

As regards this clonotype: Just one base apart from a much larger clone, this may be a read error. V is TRBV15 and J is TRBJ1-4; D is uncertain. The CDR3 sequence is 14 residues long. The germline CDR1 and CDR2 sequences are LNHNV and YYDKDF (reference sequence). The CDR3 is CATSTRVPNEELFF. The CDR3 DNA follows: TGTGCCACCAGCACCCGGGTACCTAATGAAGAACTGTTTTTT.

This chain links TRBV6-2 or TRBV6-3 with TRBJ1-1, with D uncertain. From germline, CDR1 is MNHEY and CDR2 SVGEGT. This CDR3 spans 14 amino acids. The V end was cut by 8 bases, the J end by 0 bases, with 13 bases between. The CDR3 here is CASSLPGLNTEAFF. DNA of the CDR3: TGTGCCAGCTCTCTTCCGGGGTTGAACACTGAAGCTTTCTTT.